This is a list of T cell receptor beta chains from one sample in a study of blood T cell repertoires in COVID-19. The protocol was immunoSEQ multiplex PCR, while the TCRdb copy is restricted to in-frame clones and leaves out a portion. The repertoire holds over 450,000 clones, nearly 90% seen once, with around 0.9% in the top ten. The sequenced material came from peripheral blood. These receptors came from a man aged 18 to 29 with COVID-19, enrolled during active disease. CDR3s include the opening cysteine and the closing phenylalanine or tryptophan. The D gene is left open where the match is weak. Size tells how often a clone was seen (once, few, many) or the class of an expanded clone, and some rows leave it out.

V,D,J,size,CDR3,DNA
TRBV4-1,-,TRBJ1-5,-,CASSQVLYSNQPQHF,TGCGCCAGCAGCCAAGTCTTGTATAGCAATCAGCCCCAGCATTTT
TRBV4-1,TRBD1,TRBJ1-1,-,CASSGRQGPGTEAFF,TGCGCCAGCAGCGGTCGACAGGGCCCCGGGACTGAAGCTTTCTTT
TRBV19,TRBD2,TRBJ2-2,-,CASSRLAGNTGELFF,TGTGCCAGTAGTAGACTAGCGGGGAACACCGGGGAGCTGTTTTTT
TRBV6-5,-,TRBJ1-6,-,CASKRAGLGSPLHF,TGTGCCAGCAAACGAGCGGGGCTAGGTTCACCCCTCCACTTT
TRBV12-3/TRBV12-4,TRBD2,TRBJ2-5,-,CASREPGGETQYF,TGTGCCAGCAGAGAACCGGGGGGGGAGACCCAGTACTTC
TRBV5-6,-,TRBJ2-6,-,CASSLPQAGANVLTF,TGTGCCAGCAGTTTACCCCAGGCAGGGGCCAACGTCCTGACTTTC
TRBV3-1/TRBV3-2,-,TRBJ1-1,-,CASSQMTGRTEAFF,TGTGCCAGCAGCCAAATGACGGGGAGGACTGAAGCTTTCTTT
TRBV6-5,-,TRBJ1-2,-,CASSYQGGIYGYTF,TGTGCCAGCAGTTACCAGGGCGGAATCTATGGCTACACCTTC
TRBV7-8,-,TRBJ1-5,-,CASSHPREGASQPQHF,TGTGCCAGCAGCCATCCGAGAGAGGGAGCGAGTCAGCCCCAGCATTTT
TRBV2,-,TRBJ2-7,-,CASSLALDYEQYF,TGTGCCAGCAGCCTAGCGCTTGATTACGAGCAGTACTTC
TRBV20-1,TRBD2,TRBJ2-7,-,CSARALAGGSLYEQYF,TGCAGTGCTCGTGCCCTAGCGGGAGGGAGCCTCTACGAGCAGTACTTC
TRBV3-1/TRBV3-2,TRBD1,TRBJ1-1,-,CASSQTTGMNTEAFF,TGTGCCAGCAGCCAGACGACAGGGATGAACACTGAAGCTTTCTTT
TRBV6-5,TRBD2,TRBJ2-5,-,CASGREMGETQYF,TGTGCCAGCGGGCGGGAGATGGGAGAGACCCAGTACTTC
TRBV7-9,-,TRBJ1-2,-,CASSPGSKGYTF,TGTGCCAGCAGCCCAGGTTCTAAGGGCTACACCTTC
TRBV10-3,TRBD1,TRBJ2-1,-,CAISESGQGARREQFF,TGTGCCATCAGTGAGTCAGGACAGGGGGCCCGTAGAGAGCAGTTCTTC
TRBV4-1,-,TRBJ2-1,-,CASSQEAHSYNEQFF,TGCGCCAGCAGCCAAGAGGCTCACAGCTACAATGAGCAGTTCTTC
TRBV13,TRBD1,TRBJ1-2,-,CASSPRGQYGYTF,TGTGCCAGCAGCCCGCGGGGACAGTATGGCTACACCTTC
TRBV3-1/TRBV3-2,-,TRBJ2-3,-,CASSFLTDTQYF,TGTGCCAGCAGCTTCCTCACTGATACGCAGTATTTT
TRBV6-5,-,TRBJ1-1,-,CASSRTGRGGEAFF,TGTGCCAGCAGTCGCACAGGGAGAGGCGGTGAAGCTTTCTTT
TRBV3-1/TRBV3-2,-,TRBJ2-3,-,CASSQDYGRADTQYF,TGTGCCAGCAGCCAAGATTACGGGCGGGCAGATACGCAGTATTTT
TRBV27,-,TRBJ2-7,-,CASSLRLPFYEQYF,TGTGCCAGCAGTTTAAGACTCCCGTTCTACGAGCAGTACTTC
TRBV7-9,TRBD1,TRBJ1-1,once,CASRGGGTGPEAFF,TGTGCCAGCAGGGGTGGTGGGACAGGGCCGGAAGCTTTCTTT
TRBV19,TRBD1,TRBJ2-5,-,CASSIGDRGGETQYF,TGTGCCAGTAGTATAGGGGACAGGGGAGGGGAGACCCAGTACTTC
TRBV18,-,TRBJ2-3,-,CASSPRQGEADTQYF,TGTGCCAGCTCACCACGGCAGGGGGAGGCAGATACGCAGTATTTT
TRBV5-1,-,TRBJ1-1,-,CASSLDPSGTEAFF,TGCGCCAGCAGCTTGGATCCCAGCGGCACTGAAGCTTTCTTT
TRBV12-3/TRBV12-4,TRBD1,TRBJ2-7,-,CASSPQGYEQYF,TGTGCCAGCAGTCCACAGGGGTACGAGCAGTACTTC
TRBV11-3,TRBD2,TRBJ2-5,-,CASTSTSGQETQYF,TGTGCCAGCACCTCGACTAGCGGGCAAGAGACCCAGTACTTC
TRBV13,-,TRBJ2-7,-,CASSLDRGTYEQYF,TGTGCCAGCAGCTTAGACCGGGGAACCTACGAGCAGTACTTC
TRBV20-1,TRBD1,TRBJ2-7,once,CSALTGAEQYF,TGCAGTGCTCTGACAGGGGCCGAGCAGTACTTC
TRBV5-1,-,TRBJ2-5,-,CASSFRGREETQYF,TGCGCCAGCAGCTTTCGTGGCAGGGAAGAGACCCAGTACTTC